Here is one T cell receptor (beta chain) with its context. The repertoire was sequenced with immunoSEQ multiplex PCR; TCRdb's copy has only in-frame clones and lacks some. The sample includes tens of thousands of clones, around nine tenths of them seen just once. This specimen comes from a study of T cell changes during pregnancy in multiple sclerosis. The germline V gene encodes CDR1 SGHTA and CDR2 FQGNSA. Trimming at V came to 2 bases and at J to 4 bases, leaving 10 bases not matched to a gene. There are 17 residues in the CDR3. Sequences were derived from peripheral blood, sampled before pregnancy. This chain joins TRBV7-2 and TRBJ2-3, with 9 bases aligning to TRBD2. This sequence originates from a female donor with multiple sclerosis, enrolled in a pregnancy study. CDR3: CASSLSRLAGASDTQYF. The CDR3 DNA sequence: TGTGCCAGCAGCTTAAGTAGGTTAGCGGGGGCTTCAGATACGCAGTATTTT.